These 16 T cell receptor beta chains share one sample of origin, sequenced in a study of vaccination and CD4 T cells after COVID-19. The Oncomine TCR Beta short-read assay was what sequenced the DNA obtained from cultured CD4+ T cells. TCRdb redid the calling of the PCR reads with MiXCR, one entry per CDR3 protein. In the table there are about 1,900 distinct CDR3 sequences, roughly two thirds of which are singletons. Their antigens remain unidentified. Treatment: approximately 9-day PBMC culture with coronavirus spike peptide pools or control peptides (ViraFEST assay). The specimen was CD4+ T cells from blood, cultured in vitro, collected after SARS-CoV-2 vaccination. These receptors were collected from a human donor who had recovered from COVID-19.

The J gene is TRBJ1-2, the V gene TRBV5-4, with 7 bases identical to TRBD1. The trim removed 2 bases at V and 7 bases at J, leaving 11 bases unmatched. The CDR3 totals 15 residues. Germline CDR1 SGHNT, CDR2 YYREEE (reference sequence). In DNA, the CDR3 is TGTGCCAGCAGCTTAGACCCTCAGGGGGTTGGTGGCTACACCTTC. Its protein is CASSLDPQGVGGYTF.

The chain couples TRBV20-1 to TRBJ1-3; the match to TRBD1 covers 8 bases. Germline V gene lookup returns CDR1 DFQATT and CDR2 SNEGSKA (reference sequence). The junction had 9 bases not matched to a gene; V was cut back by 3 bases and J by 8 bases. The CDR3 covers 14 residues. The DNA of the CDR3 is TGCAGTGCTAGGAGACAGGGGTCTCGGGACACCATATATTTT. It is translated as CSARRQGSRDTIYF.

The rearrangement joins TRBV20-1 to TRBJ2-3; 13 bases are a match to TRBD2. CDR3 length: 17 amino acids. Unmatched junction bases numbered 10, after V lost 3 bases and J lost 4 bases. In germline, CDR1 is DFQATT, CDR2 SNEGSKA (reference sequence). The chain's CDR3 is CSASTSGRGPTADTQYF. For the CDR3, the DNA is TGCAGTGCTAGCACTAGCGGGAGGGGGCCCACCGCAGATACGCAGTATTTT.

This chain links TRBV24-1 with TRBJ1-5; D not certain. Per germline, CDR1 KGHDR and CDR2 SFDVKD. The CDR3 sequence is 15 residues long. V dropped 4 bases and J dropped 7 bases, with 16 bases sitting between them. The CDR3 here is CATSEERTGGQPQHF. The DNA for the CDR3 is TGTGCCACCAGTGAAGAGAGGACGGGCGGGCAGCCCCAGCATTTT.

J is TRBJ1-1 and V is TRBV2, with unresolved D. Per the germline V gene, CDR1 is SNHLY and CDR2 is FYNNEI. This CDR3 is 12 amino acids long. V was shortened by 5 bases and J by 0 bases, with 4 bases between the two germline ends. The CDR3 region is CASSTVNTEAFF. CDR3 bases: TGTGCCAGCAGTACTGTGAACACTGAAGCTTTCTTT.

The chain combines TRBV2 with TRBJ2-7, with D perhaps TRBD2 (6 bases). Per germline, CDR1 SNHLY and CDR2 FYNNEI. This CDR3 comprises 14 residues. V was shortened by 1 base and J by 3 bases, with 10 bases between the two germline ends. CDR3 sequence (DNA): TGTGCCAGCAGTGAAGACGGCGGGGTCTACGAGCAGTACTTC. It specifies CASSEDGGVYEQYF.

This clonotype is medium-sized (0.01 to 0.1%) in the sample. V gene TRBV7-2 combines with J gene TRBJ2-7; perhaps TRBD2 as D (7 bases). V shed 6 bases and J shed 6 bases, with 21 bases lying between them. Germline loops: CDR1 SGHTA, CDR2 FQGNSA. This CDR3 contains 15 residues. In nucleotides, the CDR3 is TGTGCCAGCAGGTTCCGGCACGCCGGGGGGCTCGAGCAGTACTTC. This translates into CASRFRHAGGLEQYF.

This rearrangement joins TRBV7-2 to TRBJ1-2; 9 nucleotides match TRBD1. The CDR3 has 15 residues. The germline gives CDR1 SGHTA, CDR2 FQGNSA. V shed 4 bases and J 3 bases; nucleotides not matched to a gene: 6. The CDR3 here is CASSSPDRGDYGYTF. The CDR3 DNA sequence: TGTGCCAGCAGCTCCCCGGACAGGGGAGACTATGGCTACACCTTC. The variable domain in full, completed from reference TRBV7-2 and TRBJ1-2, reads GAGVSQSPSNKVTEKGKDVELRCDPISGHTALYWYRQSLGQGLEFLIYFQGNSAPDKSGLPSDRFSAERTGGSVSTLTIQRTQQEDSAVYLCASSSPDRGDYGYTFGSGTRLTVV.

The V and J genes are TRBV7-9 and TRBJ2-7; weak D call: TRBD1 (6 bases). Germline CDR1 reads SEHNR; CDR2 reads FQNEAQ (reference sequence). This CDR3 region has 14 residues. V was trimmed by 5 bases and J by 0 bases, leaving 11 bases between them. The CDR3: CASSPDRYSYEQYF. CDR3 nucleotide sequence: TGTGCCAGCAGCCCCGACAGGTACTCCTACGAGCAGTACTTC.

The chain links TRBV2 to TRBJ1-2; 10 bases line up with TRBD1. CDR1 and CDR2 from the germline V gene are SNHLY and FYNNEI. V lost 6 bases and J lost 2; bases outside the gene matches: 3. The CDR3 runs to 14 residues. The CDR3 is CASRETGGNYGYTF. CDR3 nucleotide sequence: TGTGCCAGCAGGGAGACAGGGGGCAACTATGGCTACACCTTC.

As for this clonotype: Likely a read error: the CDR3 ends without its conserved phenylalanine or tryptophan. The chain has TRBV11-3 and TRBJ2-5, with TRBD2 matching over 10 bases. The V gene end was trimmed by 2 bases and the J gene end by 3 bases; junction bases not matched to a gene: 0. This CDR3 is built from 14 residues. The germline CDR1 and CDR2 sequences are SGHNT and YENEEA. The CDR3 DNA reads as TGTGCCAGCAGCTTACTAGCGGGGGAAGAGACCCAGTACTCC. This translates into CASSLLAGEETQYS.

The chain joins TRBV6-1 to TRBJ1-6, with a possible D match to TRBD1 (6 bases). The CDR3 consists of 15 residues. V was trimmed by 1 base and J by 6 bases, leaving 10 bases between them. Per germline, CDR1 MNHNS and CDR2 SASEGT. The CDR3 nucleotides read TGTGCCAGCAGTGAAGTAGGACAGACTAATTCACCCCTCCACTTT. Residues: CASSEVGQTNSPLHF.

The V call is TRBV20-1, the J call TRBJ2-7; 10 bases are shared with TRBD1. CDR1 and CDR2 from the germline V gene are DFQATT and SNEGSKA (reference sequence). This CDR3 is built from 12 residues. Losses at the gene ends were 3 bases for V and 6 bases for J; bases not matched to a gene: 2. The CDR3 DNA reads TGCAGTGCTAGTCGGACAGGGGGCGAGCAGTACTTC. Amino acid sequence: CSASRTGGEQYF.

DNA of the CDR3: TGTGCCAGCAGCTTAGCGGTCAGGGTCGAGCAGTACTTC. Its protein product is CASSLAVRVEQYF. V gene TRBV7-2 combines with J gene TRBJ2-7, with a weak D call TRBD1 (5 bases). Germline V CDR1 and CDR2: SGHTA, FQGNSA. There are 13 residues in the CDR3. Trimming cost V 0 bases and J 6 bases, with 9 bases left between them. Drawing the rest from reference TRBV7-2 and TRBJ2-7, the complete variable domain is GAGVSQSPSNKVTEKGKDVELRCDPISGHTALYWYRQSLGQGLEFLIYFQGNSAPDKSGLPSDRFSAERTGGSVSTLTIQRTQQEDSAVYLCASSLAVRVEQYFGPGTRLTVT.

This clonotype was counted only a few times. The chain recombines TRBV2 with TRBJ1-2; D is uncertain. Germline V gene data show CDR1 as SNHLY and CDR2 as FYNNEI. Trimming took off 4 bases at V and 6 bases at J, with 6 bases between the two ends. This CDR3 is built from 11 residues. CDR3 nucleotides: TGTGCCAGCAGTGGCGGGGATGGCTACACCTTC. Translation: CASSGGDGYTF.

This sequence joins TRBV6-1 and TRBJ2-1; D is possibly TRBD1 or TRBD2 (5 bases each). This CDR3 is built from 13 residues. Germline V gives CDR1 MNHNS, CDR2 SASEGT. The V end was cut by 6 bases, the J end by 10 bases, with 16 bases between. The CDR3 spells CASRWERGREQFF. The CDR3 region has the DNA TGTGCCAGCAGATGGGAGAGGGGTAGGGAGCAGTTCTTC.